Presented here are 9 T cell receptor beta chains from one specimen sequenced in a study of cytomegalovirus exposure and HLA in healthy donors. The PCR ran on 60 Vbeta and 13 Jbeta primers. The repertoire was sequenced with immunoSEQ multiplex PCR; TCRdb's copy has only in-frame clones and lacks some. The sample table sets out about 88,000 clones. Sequencing was done on a sample of PBMCs. All receptors come from a girl aged 5-17 years in good health and CMV-seropositive.

This chain connects TRBV5-6 to TRBJ2-7; D unclear. Between the trimmed V and J ends, which lost 0 bases and 2 bases, there was a span of 9 bases. Germline V CDR1 and CDR2: SGHDT, YYEEEE. The CDR3 is made up of 14 amino acids. In DNA, the CDR3 is TGTGCCAGCAGCTTGGGAGAAAGCGCCTACGAGCAGTACTTC. This translates into CASSLGESAYEQYF.

V is TRBV7-9 and J is TRBJ1-2, with D possibly TRBD1 on 6 matching bases. CDR1 is SEHNR and CDR2 is FQNEAQ in the germline V gene (reference sequence). The CDR3 extends over 12 amino acids. Trimming left V 1 base short and J 10 bases short, with 10 bases between. CDR3 DNA: TGTGCCAGCAGCTTAGGTGACAGGTCCTACACCTTC. Protein product: CASSLGDRSYTF.

The chain couples TRBV13 to TRBJ2-5, with D maybe TRBD2 (5 bases). The CDR3 has 13 residues. The V gene's germline CDR1 is PRHDT and CDR2 FYEKMQ (reference sequence). Deletions cut 6 bases from V and 4 bases from J, with 12 bases between. The CDR3 is CASRRTGGETQYF. The CDR3 coding sequence is TGTGCCAGCAGACGTACCGGAGGAGAGACCCAGTACTTC.

The gene calls are TRBV19 and TRBJ1-1, with 8 bases aligning to TRBD1. The CDR3 runs to 13 residues. CDR1 and CDR2 (germline): LNHDA, SQIVND (reference sequence). Unmatched junction bases numbered 3, after V lost 5 bases and J lost 4 bases. The CDR3 reads CASSLTGGTEAFF. The CDR3 DNA reads TGTGCCAGTAGTTTAACAGGGGGCACTGAAGCTTTCTTT. Looking up the rest from reference TRBV19 and TRBJ1-1 gives the full variable domain: DGGITQSPKYLFRKEGQNVTLSCEQNLNHDAMYWYRQDPGQGLRLIYYSQIVNDFQKGDIAEGYSVSREKKESFPLTVTSAQKNPTAFYLCASSLTGGTEAFFGQGTRLTVV.

V gene TRBV5-1 combines with J gene TRBJ2-3, with 12 bases aligning to TRBD2. The germline gives CDR1 SGHRS, CDR2 YFSETQ. The CDR3 runs 15 residues. V was pared by 4 bases and J by 1 base, with 1 base of the junction left unmatched. The DNA of the CDR3 is TGCGCCAGCAGCCCTAGCGGGGGGGGCACAGATACGCAGTATTTT. The encoded protein is CASSPSGGGTDTQYF.

Comment on this clone: The identical CDR3 is also encoded by other nucleotide sequences in the sample. This sequence joins TRBV6-5 and TRBJ1-5, with D hard to call. The CDR3 covers 15 residues. The germline gives CDR1 MNHEY, CDR2 SVGAGI. The ends were cut back, 6 bases at V and 4 bases at J, with 16 bases in the middle. DNA for the CDR3: TGTGCCAGCAGACCCGCTCCGGGGTTTAATCAGCCCCAGCATTTT. This encodes CASRPAPGFNQPQHF.

This chain connects TRBV7-9 to TRBJ1-2, with D maybe TRBD1 (5 bases). Germline CDR1 and CDR2: SEHNR and FQNEAQ (reference sequence). V shed 3 bases and J shed 2 bases, with 7 bases lying between them. CDR3 length: 13 amino acids. For the CDR3, the DNA is TGTGCCAGCAGCTTTGACAGCAACTATGGCTACACCTTC. Translating it yields CASSFDSNYGYTF.

V and J are TRBV19 and TRBJ1-6; perhaps TRBD1 as D (6 bases). Germline V lookup: CDR1 LNHDA, CDR2 SQIVND (reference sequence). The V end was cut by 4 bases, the J end by 7 bases, with 17 bases between. CDR3 length: 16 residues. CDR3 region: CASSTPGGGQNSPLHF. The CDR3 DNA follows: TGTGCCAGTAGTACCCCCGGGGGGGGGCAAAATTCACCCCTCCACTTT.

This chain links TRBV30 with TRBJ2-1; the D gene is possibly TRBD2 (7 bases). CDR1 and CDR2 (germline): GTSNPN, SVGIG (reference sequence). Trimming cost V 2 bases and J 9 bases, with 26 bases left between them. The CDR3 length is 17 residues. CDR3 protein: CAWSPSRGGAGAIEQFF. CDR3 sequence (DNA): TGTGCCTGGAGTCCGTCCAGGGGAGGGGCAGGCGCGATTGAGCAGTTCTTC.